These 23 T cell receptor beta chains were all obtained from the same sample, sequenced in a study of early T cells in non-severe SARS-CoV-2 infection. TCRdb fed the 5' RACE reads into MiXCR, producing one record per CDR3 protein. The data show roughly 66,000 distinct CDR3 sequences, approximately 9.2% seen once. The sequencing input was whole blood. The receptors were gathered from an adult who was a healthcare worker with PCR-confirmed SARS-CoV-2 infection or an uninfected control (not recorded which).

This clonotype has only a few counts. The V and J genes are TRBV7-6 and TRBJ2-7, with a possible D match to TRBD1 (5 bases). The CDR3 runs to 15 residues. Germline V lookup: CDR1 SGHVS, CDR2 FNYEAQ. Trimming stripped 1 base from V and 5 bases from J, with 15 bases between. CDR3 residues: CASSLEGARVDEQYF. In DNA form, the CDR3 reads TGTGCCAGCAGCTTAGAGGGCGCCAGGGTCGACGAGCAGTACTTC.

This clonotype appeared a few times. This chain uses TRBV5-1 with TRBJ2-5; 13 nucleotides agree with TRBD2. The V gene's germline CDR1 is SGHRS and CDR2 YFSETQ. The CDR3 runs to 20 residues. V lost 0 bases to trimming and J lost 7 bases; unmatched junction nucleotides: 18. This CDR3 is CASSLASIRTSGRPPGTQYF. DNA of the CDR3: TGCGCCAGCAGCTTGGCCTCTATTCGGACTAGCGGGAGACCCCCGGGGACCCAGTACTTC.

The V and J genes are TRBV2 and TRBJ2-3; the D is unclear. Trimming removed 8 bases at V and 3 bases at J, with 18 bases between. Germline V gene lookup returns CDR1 SNHLY and CDR2 FYNNEI. This CDR3 is 15 amino acids long. CDR3 sequence: CASRLLGKETDTQYF. As DNA, the CDR3 is TGTGCCAGCCGTCTCTTGGGAAAGGAGACAGATACGCAGTATTTT.

This clonotype was recorded at least ten times. The rearrangement links TRBV2 to TRBJ2-6; 11 bases fit TRBD1. The CDR3 is 16 residues long. Trimming took 8 bases from V and 0 from J; bases not matched to a gene: 3. Germline V CDR1 and CDR2: SNHLY, FYNNEI. The CDR3 region has the DNA TGTGCCAGCGTCGGGACAGGGGGCTCTGGGGCCAACGTCCTGACTTTC. Amino acid sequence: CASVGTGGSGANVLTF.

This clonotype was counted between two and nine times. The rearrangement uses TRBV29-1 and TRBJ2-5; no clear D gene. The germline V gene has CDR1 SQVTM and CDR2 ANQGSEA. The CDR3 loop spans 10 amino acids. Trimming removed 1 base at V and 4 bases at J, with 1 base between. DNA of the CDR3: TGCAGCGTTGAAGTAGAGACCCAGTACTTC. Translation gives CSVEVETQYF.

Only a few counts were recorded for this clonotype. The chain is built from TRBV6-4 and TRBJ2-2; D gene ambiguous. Deletions cut 8 bases from V and 6 bases from J, with 13 bases between. The CDR3 extends over 13 amino acids. Per the germline V gene, CDR1 is MRHNA and CDR2 is SNTAGT. The CDR3: CASAEHPAGELFF. As DNA, the CDR3 is TGTGCCAGCGCAGAACACCCGGCCGGGGAGCTGTTTTTT.

The V call is TRBV6-5, the J call TRBJ2-7; D possibly corresponds to TRBD1 (6 bases). Germline lookup yields CDR1 MNHEY and CDR2 SVGAGI. Trimming cost V 2 bases and J 2 bases, with 10 bases left between them. This CDR3 has 14 amino acids. The CDR3 DNA sequence: TGTGCCAGCAGTTACAAGGACAGTACCTACGAGCAGTACTTC. Encoded protein: CASSYKDSTYEQYF.

The table lists this clonotype with a few counts. The chain recombines TRBV5-1 with TRBJ1-1; 7 positions agree with TRBD1. Per the germline V gene, CDR1 is SGHRS and CDR2 is YFSETQ. This CDR3 has 15 residues. V shed 5 bases and J 3 bases; nucleotides not matched to a gene: 10. Here the CDR3 DNA reads TGCGCCAGCAGACGAAGAACAGGGGAGGACACTGAAGCTTTCTTT. Translating gives CASRRRTGEDTEAFF.

This clonotype was seen at least ten times. The J gene is TRBJ2-6, the V gene TRBV7-3, with no clear D. The CDR3 spans 16 residues. V lost 5 bases to trimming and J lost 0 bases, with 11 bases between them. Per the germline V gene, CDR1 is SGHTA and CDR2 is FQGTGA. CDR3 sequence (DNA): TGTGCCAGCAGCCTGGACGGAAGCTCTGGGGCCAACGTCCTGACTTTC. The encoded protein is CASSLDGSSGANVLTF.

The V and J genes are TRBV28 and TRBJ2-1, with TRBD2 as a possible D gene (5 bases). Germline loops: CDR1 MDHEN, CDR2 SYDVKM. This CDR3 is 13 amino acids long. The V end was cut by 2 bases, the J end by 6 bases, with 8 bases between. CDR3: CASSLGRANEQFF. As DNA, the CDR3 is TGTGCCAGCAGTTTAGGGCGGGCCAATGAGCAGTTCTTC.

CDR3 sequence: CASTNGLLGVLTF. The CDR3 region has the DNA TGTGCCAGCACGAACGGACTCCTTGGCGTCCTGACTTTC. V usage is TRBV27 and J usage is TRBJ2-6, with D perhaps matching TRBD2 (5 bases). V lost 7 bases to trimming and J lost 12 bases, with 16 bases between them. CDR3 length: 13 residues. Germline CDR1 reads MNHEY; CDR2 reads SMNVEV (reference sequence).

This clonotype showed up just a few times. The chain joins TRBV5-4 to TRBJ1-3; D may be TRBD1 (6 bases). CDR1 SGHNT and CDR2 YYREEE come from the germline V gene (reference sequence). V was pared by 4 bases and J by 2 bases, with 16 bases between. This CDR3 has 16 residues. The CDR3 DNA reads as TGTGCCAGCAGCCCGGGGGCCACTACAGCTGGAAACACCATATATTTT. It translates to CASSPGATTAGNTIYF.

Only a few counts were recorded for this clonotype. V gene TRBV7-2 combines with J gene TRBJ1-3; tentatively, D is TRBD1 (6 bases). CDR3 length equals 16 residues. V was cut by 5 bases and J by 2 bases, with 16 bases left in between. Germline-derived CDR1 and CDR2 are SGHTA and FQGNSA. CDR3 DNA: TGTGCCAGCAGCCTAACATCGACAGGAGCTGGAAACACCATATATTTT. It translates to CASSLTSTGAGNTIYF. The full variable domain, in which reference TRBV7-2 and TRBJ1-3 provide the parts outside the CDR3, is GAGVSQSPSNKVTEKGKDVELRCDPISGHTALYWYRQSLGQGLEFLIYFQGNSAPDKSGLPSDRFSAERTGGSVSTLTIQRTQQEDSAVYLCASSLTSTGAGNTIYFGEGSWLTVV.

The chain has TRBV5-8 and TRBJ1-4; TRBD1 might be the D (5 bases). V was shortened by 0 bases and J by 4 bases, with 10 bases between the two germline ends. The CDR3 is made up of 15 amino acids. Per germline, CDR1 SGHTS and CDR2 YDEGEE. The CDR3 loop is CASSLEGPLNEKLFF. The CDR3 coding sequence is TGTGCCAGCAGCTTGGAGGGGCCCCTTAATGAAAAACTGTTTTTT.

This clonotype showed up many times. The rearrangement uses TRBV18 and TRBJ1-2; D remains unclear. V was trimmed by 2 bases and J by 4 bases, leaving 14 bases between them. This CDR3 region has 15 residues. Germline V gene data show CDR1 as KGHSH and CDR2 as LQKENI. CDR3 sequence: CASSPEIDGSYGYTF. CDR3 in DNA: TGTGCCAGCTCACCAGAGATAGACGGATCCTATGGCTACACCTTC.

This clonotype has only a few counts. CDR3 nucleotides: TGCAGCGTCTCTTTGTCTAGCTCCTACAATGAGCAGTTCTTC. This codes for CSVSLSSSYNEQFF. The chain has TRBV29-1 and TRBJ2-1; the D is unclear. This CDR3 has 14 residues. Germline CDR1 reads SQVTM; CDR2 reads ANQGSEA. V lost 6 bases and J 0 bases, leaving 12 bases between the germline ends.

Many counts were recorded for this clonotype. The rearrangement links TRBV6-1 to TRBJ1-5; D uncertain. V lost 3 bases and J lost 7, with 4 bases in between. The CDR3 has 11 amino acids. Germline values: CDR1 MNHNS, CDR2 SASEGT. CDR3 in amino acids: CASSEWQPQHF. CDR3 in DNA: TGTGCCAGCAGTGAGTGGCAGCCCCAGCATTTT.

This clonotype was seen many times. V is TRBV9 and J is TRBJ2-1, with 9 bases aligning to TRBD1. V trimming: 4 bases; J trimming: 7 bases; junction bases outside the gene matches: 18. This CDR3 comprises 18 residues. Germline CDR1 reads SGDLS; CDR2 reads YYNGEE. CDR3 in amino acids: CASSPTIGGTGSINEQFF. The CDR3 DNA follows: TGTGCCAGCAGCCCTACTATCGGCGGGACAGGGTCAATTAATGAGCAGTTCTTC.

The chain combines TRBV6-5 with TRBJ2-1; 7 positions agree with TRBD1. V lost 4 bases and J lost 0; bases outside the gene matches: 3. Germline values: CDR1 MNHEY, CDR2 SVGAGI. The CDR3 loop spans 15 amino acids. The CDR3 here is CASSSQGVSYNEQFF. The CDR3 nucleotides read TGTGCCAGCAGTTCTCAGGGGGTCTCCTACAATGAGCAGTTCTTC.

This clonotype was recorded a few times. The genes are TRBV3-1 and TRBJ2-7; D possibly uses TRBD1 or TRBD2 (6 bases each). V lost 1 base to trimming and J lost 6 bases, with 19 bases between them. The germline V gene encodes CDR1 LGHDT and CDR2 YNNKEL (reference sequence). The CDR3 totals 16 residues. CDR3 amino acids: CASSQGSGSGGGEQYF. The CDR3, as DNA: TGTGCCAGCAGCCAAGGATCAGGGAGCGGAGGGGGCGAGCAGTACTTC.

The rearrangement uses TRBV20-1 and TRBJ2-7; 9 bases match TRBD2. J gave up 6 bases and V 2 bases, and 11 bases lay outside the gene matches. This CDR3 region has 15 residues. Germline lookup yields CDR1 DFQATT and CDR2 SNEGSKA (reference sequence). CDR3 DNA sequence: TGCAGTGCTAGAAATATAGCTAGCGGGACTTCCGAGCAGTACTTC. Amino acids: CSARNIASGTSEQYF.

This clonotype was recorded many times. The chain is built from TRBV20-1 and TRBJ2-7, with 10 bases lining up with TRBD2. Germline loops: CDR1 DFQATT, CDR2 SNEGSKA (reference sequence). The J segment lost 0 bases and the V segment lost 1 base, leaving 3 bases of the junction unmatched. The CDR3 has 15 residues. CDR3 bases: TGCAGTGCTAGAGGCACTAGCGGGGTCTCCTACGAGCAGTACTTC. It translates to CSARGTSGVSYEQYF.

This clonotype appeared many times. The rearrangement joins TRBV7-3 to TRBJ2-1; 12 nucleotides align to TRBD2. The CDR3 is 16 amino acids. Trimming at V came to 3 bases and at J to 2 bases, leaving 2 bases not matched to a gene. The germline V gene has CDR1 SGHTA and CDR2 FQGTGA. The CDR3: CASSLTSGSAYNEQFF. DNA for the CDR3: TGTGCCAGCAGCTTGACTAGCGGGAGTGCCTACAATGAGCAGTTCTTC.